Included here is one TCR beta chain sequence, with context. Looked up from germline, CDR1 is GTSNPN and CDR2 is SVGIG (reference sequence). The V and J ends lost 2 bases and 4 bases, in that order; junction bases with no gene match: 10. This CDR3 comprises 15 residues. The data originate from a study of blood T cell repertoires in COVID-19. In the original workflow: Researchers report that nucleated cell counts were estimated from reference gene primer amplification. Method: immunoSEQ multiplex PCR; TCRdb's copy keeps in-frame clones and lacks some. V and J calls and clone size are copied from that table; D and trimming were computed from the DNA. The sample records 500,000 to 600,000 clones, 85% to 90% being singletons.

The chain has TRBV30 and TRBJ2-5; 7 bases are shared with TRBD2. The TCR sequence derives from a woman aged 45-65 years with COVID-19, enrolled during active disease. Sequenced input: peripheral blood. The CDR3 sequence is CAWSPRVSSGETQYF. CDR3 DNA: TGTGCCTGGAGTCCCCGAGTTTCTAGCGGAGAGACCCAGTACTTC.